Listed here are 4 T cell receptor beta chains from one sample, sequenced in a study of blood T cell repertoires in COVID-19. Only in-frame clones appear in the TCRdb table, and some are missing; sequencing was by immunoSEQ multiplex PCR. The table lists 200,000 to 250,000 clones, around 90% of them singletons. The sequencing input was peripheral blood. These receptors came from a man in his 60s with acute or convalescent COVID-19.

The chain links TRBV10-1 to TRBJ2-7; D is possibly TRBD2 (6 bases). This CDR3 contains 14 residues. Deletions cut 0 bases from V and 2 bases from J, with 8 bases between. Germline CDR1 is WNHNN and CDR2 is SYGVQD (reference sequence). As DNA, the CDR3 is TGCGCCAGCAGTGAGTCGGCGGGAACCTACGAGCAGTACTTC. Its protein is CASSESAGTYEQYF.

The genes are TRBV4-1 and TRBJ2-3, with 8 bases matching TRBD2. The length of the CDR3 is 15 residues. With V trimmed by 4 bases and J by 0 bases, 3 bases remained unmatched. The germline CDR1 and CDR2 sequences are MGHRA and YSYEKL. The CDR3 nucleotides read TGCGCCAGCAGCCTACTAGCGGCTAGCACAGATACGCAGTATTTT. It encodes CASSLLAASTDTQYF.

This sequence joins TRBV5-8 and TRBJ1-6; D not resolved. Trimming shortened V by 2 bases and J by 4 bases, and 13 bases separated the two germline ends. Per germline, CDR1 SGHTS and CDR2 YDEGEE. This CDR3 spans 16 amino acids. The CDR3 protein is CASSFDPGGYNSPLHF. The CDR3 DNA follows: TGTGCCAGCAGCTTTGACCCCGGCGGGTATAATTCACCCCTCCACTTT.

The rearrangement uses TRBV4-2 and TRBJ1-5, with no clear D. Looked up from germline, CDR1 is LGHNA and CDR2 is YNFKEQ. The CDR3 totals 15 residues. Trimming removed 3 bases at V and 0 bases at J, with 9 bases between. CDR3 sequence: CASSHGQDSNQPQHF. Written as DNA, the CDR3 is TGTGCCAGCAGCCATGGGCAAGATAGCAATCAGCCCCAGCATTTT.